The 9 T cell receptor beta chains below all came from one sample that was sequenced in a study of PD-1 blockade in classical Hodgkin lymphoma. The table came from immunoSEQ multiplex PCR; TCRdb's copy has only in-frame clones and leaves some out. The table records about 4,000 clones, 50% to 80% of them present only once. The time point was: cycle 4 day 1 (C4D1), after more than five weeks of nivolumab. All patients experienced relapse after autologous stem cell transplantation, and brentuximab vedotin exposure was variable. Isolated CD8+ T cells were derived from thawed PBMCs through magnetic negative selection. The sequencing here drew on CD8+ T cells from blood, taken before the fourth cycle of nivolumab. All receptors derive from a human donor with classical Hodgkin lymphoma.

This clone was seen a single time. The rearrangement links TRBV19 to TRBJ1-1; D is undetermined. The CDR3 runs to 13 residues. Germline CDR1 reads LNHDA; CDR2 reads SQIVND (reference sequence). Trimming removed 3 bases from V and 4 bases from J, with 9 bases in between. The CDR3 reads CASSIGRSTEAFF. The CDR3 DNA follows: TGTGCCAGTAGTATCGGGAGGAGCACTGAAGCTTTCTTT. Full variable domain (missing parts from reference TRBV19 and TRBJ1-1): DGGITQSPKYLFRKEGQNVTLSCEQNLNHDAMYWYRQDPGQGLRLIYYSQIVNDFQKGDIAEGYSVSREKKESFPLTVTSAQKNPTAFYLCASSIGRSTEAFFGQGTRLTVV.

The chain employs TRBV28 and TRBJ1-5; no clear D. Between the trimmed V and J ends, which lost 2 bases and 12 bases, there was a span of 8 bases. This CDR3 comprises 11 residues. The germline V gene encodes CDR1 MDHEN and CDR2 SYDVKM. The CDR3, as DNA: TGTGCCAGCAGTTTAATGGCCCTCCAGCATTTT. Translated: CASSLMALQHF.

V and J are TRBV6-4 and TRBJ2-3; 11 bases fit TRBD2. V dropped 0 bases and J dropped 3; count of bases not matched to a gene: 2. The CDR3 is 16 residues long. Germline CDR1 MRHNA, CDR2 SNTAGT. CDR3: CASSDSASGGTDTQYF. The CDR3 DNA follows: TGTGCCAGCAGTGACTCGGCTAGCGGGGGGACAGATACGCAGTATTTT.

The CDR3 bases are TGTGCCGCCGAGGACGGGCGGAGCTATAATTCACCCCTCCACTTT. Amino acid sequence: CAAEDGRSYNSPLHF. The chain has TRBV30 and TRBJ1-6; D remains unclear. Germline-derived CDR1 and CDR2 are GTSNPN and SVGIG (reference sequence). The V gene lost 8 bases and the J gene lost 3 bases, with 17 bases spanning the gap. The CDR3 totals 15 residues.

The chain uses TRBV19 and TRBJ2-7; no clear D. The CDR3 is made up of 14 amino acids. CDR1 LNHDA and CDR2 SQIVND come from the germline V gene (reference sequence). V was trimmed by 5 bases and J by 4 bases, leaving 15 bases between them. CDR3 in amino acids: CASSDPSTFYEQYF. The CDR3 DNA reads as TGTGCCAGTAGTGATCCGAGCACATTTTACGAGCAGTACTTC.

This chain connects TRBV7-9 to TRBJ2-2; 9 nucleotides line up with TRBD2. CDR1 is SEHNR and CDR2 is FQNEAQ in the germline V gene (reference sequence). CDR3 length: 14 residues. V was pared by 4 bases and J by 3 bases, with 0 bases of the junction left unmatched. The CDR3 region is CASSSSGDTGELFF. CDR3 in DNA: TGTGCCAGCAGCTCTAGCGGGGACACCGGGGAGCTGTTTTTT.

The rearrangement links TRBV5-5 to TRBJ1-3; 8 bases agree with TRBD1. The trim removed 2 bases at V and 1 base at J, leaving 8 bases unmatched. This CDR3 has 17 residues. The germline V gene has CDR1 SGHKS and CDR2 YYEKEE (reference sequence). In DNA, the CDR3 is TGTGCCAGCAGCTTAGGGAGACAGGGGATATCTGGAAACACCATATATTTT. It is translated as CASSLGRQGISGNTIYF. Together with reference TRBV5-5 and TRBJ1-3, the CDR3 gives the full variable domain: DAGVTQSPTHLIKTRGQQVTLRCSPISGHKSVSWYQQVLGQGPQFIFQYYEKEERGRGNFPDRFSARQFPNYSSELNVNALLLGDSALYLCASSLGRQGISGNTIYFGEGSWLTVV.

The chain couples TRBV7-9 to TRBJ1-4; no clear D. The CDR3 length is 16 residues. V was pared by 5 bases and J by 0 bases, with 13 bases between. From germline, CDR1 is SEHNR and CDR2 FQNEAQ (reference sequence). The CDR3 sequence: CASSHGGMATNEKLFF. The CDR3 DNA is TGTGCCAGCAGCCACGGTGGGATGGCAACTAATGAAAAACTGTTTTTT. Full variable domain (outside the CDR3, taken from reference TRBV7-9 and TRBJ1-4): DTGVSQNPRHKITKRGQNVTFRCDPISEHNRLYWYRQTLGQGPEFLTYFQNEAQLEKSRLLSDRFSAERPKGSFSTLEIQRTEQGDSAMYLCASSHGGMATNEKLFFGSGTQLSVL.

The rearrangement joins TRBV5-1 to TRBJ2-7; D unclear. Looked up from germline, CDR1 is SGHRS and CDR2 is YFSETQ. Trimming removed 9 bases at V and 7 bases at J, with 8 bases between. This CDR3 comprises 9 residues. CDR3 coding DNA: TGCGCCACCGTGGGTGAGCAGTACTTC. Translation gives CATVGEQYF.